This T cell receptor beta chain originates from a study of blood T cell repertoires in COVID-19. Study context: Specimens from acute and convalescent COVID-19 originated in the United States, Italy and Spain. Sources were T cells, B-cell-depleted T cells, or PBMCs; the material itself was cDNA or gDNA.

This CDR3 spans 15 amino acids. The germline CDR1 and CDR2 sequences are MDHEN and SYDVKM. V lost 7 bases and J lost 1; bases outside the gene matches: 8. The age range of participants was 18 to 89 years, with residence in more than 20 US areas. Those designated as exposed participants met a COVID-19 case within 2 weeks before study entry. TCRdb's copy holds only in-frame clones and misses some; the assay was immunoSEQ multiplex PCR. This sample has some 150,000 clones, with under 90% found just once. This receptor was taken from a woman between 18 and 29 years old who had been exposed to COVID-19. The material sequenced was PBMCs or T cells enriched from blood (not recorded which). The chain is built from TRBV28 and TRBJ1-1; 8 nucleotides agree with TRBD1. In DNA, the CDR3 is TGTGCCAGCATCTTACCCGGACAGGGGAACACTGAAGCTTTCTTT. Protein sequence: CASILPGQGNTEAFF.